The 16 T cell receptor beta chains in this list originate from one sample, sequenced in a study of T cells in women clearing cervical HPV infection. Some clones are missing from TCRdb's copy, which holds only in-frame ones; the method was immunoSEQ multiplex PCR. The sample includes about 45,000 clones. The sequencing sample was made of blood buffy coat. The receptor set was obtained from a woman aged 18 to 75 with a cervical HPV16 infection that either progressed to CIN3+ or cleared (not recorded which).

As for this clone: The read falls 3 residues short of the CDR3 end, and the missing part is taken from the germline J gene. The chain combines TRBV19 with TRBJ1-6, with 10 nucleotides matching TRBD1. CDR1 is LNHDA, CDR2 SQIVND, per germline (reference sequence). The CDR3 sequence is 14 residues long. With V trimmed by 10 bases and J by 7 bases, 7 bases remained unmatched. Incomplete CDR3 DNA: TGTGCCACCGGGGGGACAGGGGTCAATTCACCC. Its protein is CATGGTGVNSP. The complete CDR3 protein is CATGGTGVNSPLHF.

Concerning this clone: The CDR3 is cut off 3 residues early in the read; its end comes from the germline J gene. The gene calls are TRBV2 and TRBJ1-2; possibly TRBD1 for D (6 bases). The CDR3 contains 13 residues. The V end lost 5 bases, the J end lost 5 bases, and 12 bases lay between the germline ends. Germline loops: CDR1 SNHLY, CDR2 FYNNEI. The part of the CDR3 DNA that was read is TGTGCCAGCAGTATCGGACAGATGTATGGC. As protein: CASSIGQMYG. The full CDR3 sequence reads CASSIGQMYGYTF.

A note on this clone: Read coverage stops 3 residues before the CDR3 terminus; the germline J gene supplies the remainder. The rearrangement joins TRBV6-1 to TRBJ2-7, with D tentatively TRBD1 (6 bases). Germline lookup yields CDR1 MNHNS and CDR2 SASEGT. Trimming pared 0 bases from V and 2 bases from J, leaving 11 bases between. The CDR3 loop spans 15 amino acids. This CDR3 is CASSEALGQTYEQYF. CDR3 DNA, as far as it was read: TGTGCCAGCAGTGAAGCTCTCGGACAGACCTACGAG.

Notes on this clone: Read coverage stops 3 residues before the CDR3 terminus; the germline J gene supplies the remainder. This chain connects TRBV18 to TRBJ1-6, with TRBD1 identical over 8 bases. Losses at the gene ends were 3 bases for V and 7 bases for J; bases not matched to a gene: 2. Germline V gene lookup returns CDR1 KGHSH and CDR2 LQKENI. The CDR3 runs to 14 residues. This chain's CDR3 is CASSPGQVNSPLHF. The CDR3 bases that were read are TGTGCCAGCTCACCGGGACAGGTGAATTCACCC.

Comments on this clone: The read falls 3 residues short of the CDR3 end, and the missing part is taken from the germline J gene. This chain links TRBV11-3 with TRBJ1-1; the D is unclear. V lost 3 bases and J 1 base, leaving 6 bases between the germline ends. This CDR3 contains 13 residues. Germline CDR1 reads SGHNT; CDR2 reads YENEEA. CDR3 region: CASSFARNTEAFF. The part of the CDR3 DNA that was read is TGTGCCAGCAGCTTCGCCAGGAACACTGAA.

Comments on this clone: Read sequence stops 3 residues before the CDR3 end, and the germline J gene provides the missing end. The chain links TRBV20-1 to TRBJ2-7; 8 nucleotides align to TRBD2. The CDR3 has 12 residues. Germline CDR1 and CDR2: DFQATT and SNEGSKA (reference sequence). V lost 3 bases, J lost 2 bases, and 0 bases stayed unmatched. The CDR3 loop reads CSASGGAYEQYF. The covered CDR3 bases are TGCAGTGCTAGCGGGGGGGCCTACGAG.

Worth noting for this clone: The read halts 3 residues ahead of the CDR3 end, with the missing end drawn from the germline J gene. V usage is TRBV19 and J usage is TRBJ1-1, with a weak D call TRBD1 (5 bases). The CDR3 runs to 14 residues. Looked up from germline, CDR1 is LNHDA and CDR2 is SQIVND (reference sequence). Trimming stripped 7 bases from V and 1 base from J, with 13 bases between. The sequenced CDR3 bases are TGTGCCAGTATGGGTGGTCAGGGGAACACTGAA. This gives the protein CASMGGQGNTE. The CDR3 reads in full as CASMGGQGNTEAFF.

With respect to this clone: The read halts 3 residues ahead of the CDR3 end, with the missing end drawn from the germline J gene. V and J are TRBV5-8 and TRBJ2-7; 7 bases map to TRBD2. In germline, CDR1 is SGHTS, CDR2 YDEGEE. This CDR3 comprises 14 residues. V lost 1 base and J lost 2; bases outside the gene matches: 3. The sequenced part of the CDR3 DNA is TGTGCCAGCAGCTTGTCCGGGGGGACCTACGAG. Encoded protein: CASSLSGGTYE. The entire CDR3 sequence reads CASSLSGGTYEQYF.

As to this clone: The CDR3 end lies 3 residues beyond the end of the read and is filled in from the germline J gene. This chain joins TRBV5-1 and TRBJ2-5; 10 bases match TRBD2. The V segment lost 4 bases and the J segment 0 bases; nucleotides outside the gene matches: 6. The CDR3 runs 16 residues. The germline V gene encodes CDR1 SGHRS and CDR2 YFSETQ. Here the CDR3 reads CASSVTSGVYQETQYF. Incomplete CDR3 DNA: TGCGCCAGCAGCGTAACTAGCGGGGTATACCAAGAGACC.

This CDR3 is CASSPTGLSYEQYF. The CDR3 bases that were read are TGTGCCAGCTCACCTACGGGACTATCCTACGAG. This rearrangement joins TRBV18 to TRBJ2-7; TRBD2 matches 7 bases. The read falls 3 residues short of the CDR3 end, and the missing part is taken from the germline J gene. V dropped 3 bases and J dropped 1; count of bases not matched to a gene: 3. CDR3 length: 14 residues. The germline V gene encodes CDR1 KGHSH and CDR2 LQKENI. Complete variable domain (other parts from reference TRBV18 and TRBJ2-7): NAGVMQNPRHLVRRRGQEARLRCSPMKGHSHVYWYRQLPEEGLKFMVYLQKENIIDESGMPKERFSAEFPKEGPSILRIQQVVRGDSAAYFCASSPTGLSYEQYFGPGTRLTVT.

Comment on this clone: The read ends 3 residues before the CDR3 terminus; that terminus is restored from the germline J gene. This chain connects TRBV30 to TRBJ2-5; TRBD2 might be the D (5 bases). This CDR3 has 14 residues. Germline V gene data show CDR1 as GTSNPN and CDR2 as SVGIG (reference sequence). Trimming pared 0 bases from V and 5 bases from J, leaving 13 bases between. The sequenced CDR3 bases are TGTGCCTGGAGTGTACCGAGGGTCCAGGAGACC. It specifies CAWSVPRVQET. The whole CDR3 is CAWSVPRVQETQYF.

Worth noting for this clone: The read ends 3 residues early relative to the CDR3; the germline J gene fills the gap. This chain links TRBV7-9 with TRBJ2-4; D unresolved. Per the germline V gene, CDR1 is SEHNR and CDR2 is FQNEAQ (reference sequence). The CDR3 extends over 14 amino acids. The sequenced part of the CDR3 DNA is TGTGCCAGCGCGCCCCGAAATCCGCCCCGTGGT. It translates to CASAPRNPPRG. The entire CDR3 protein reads CASAPRNPPRGQYF.

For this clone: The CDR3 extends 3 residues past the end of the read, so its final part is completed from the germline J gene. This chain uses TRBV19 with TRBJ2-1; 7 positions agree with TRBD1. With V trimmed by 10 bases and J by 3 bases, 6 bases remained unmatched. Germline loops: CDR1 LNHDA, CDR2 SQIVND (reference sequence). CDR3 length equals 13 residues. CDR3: CATSGQSYNEQFF. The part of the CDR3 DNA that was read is TGTGCCACCTCGGGACAGAGCTACAATGAG.

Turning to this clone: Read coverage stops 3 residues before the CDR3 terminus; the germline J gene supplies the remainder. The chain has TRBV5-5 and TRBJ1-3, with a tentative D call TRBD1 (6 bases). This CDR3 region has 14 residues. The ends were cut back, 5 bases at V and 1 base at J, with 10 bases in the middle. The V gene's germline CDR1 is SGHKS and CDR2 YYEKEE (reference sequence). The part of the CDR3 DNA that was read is TGTGCCAGCAGATTAGGGGGATCTGGAAACACC. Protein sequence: CASRLGGSGNT. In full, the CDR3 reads CASRLGGSGNTIYF.

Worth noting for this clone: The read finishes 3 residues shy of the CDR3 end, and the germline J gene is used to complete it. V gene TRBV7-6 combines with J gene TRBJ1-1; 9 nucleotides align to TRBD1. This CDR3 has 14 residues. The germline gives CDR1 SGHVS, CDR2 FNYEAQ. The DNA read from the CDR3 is TGTGCCAGCAGCTTACCCGGGACAGGGAATCTC. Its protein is CASSLPGTGNL. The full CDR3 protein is CASSLPGTGNLAFF.

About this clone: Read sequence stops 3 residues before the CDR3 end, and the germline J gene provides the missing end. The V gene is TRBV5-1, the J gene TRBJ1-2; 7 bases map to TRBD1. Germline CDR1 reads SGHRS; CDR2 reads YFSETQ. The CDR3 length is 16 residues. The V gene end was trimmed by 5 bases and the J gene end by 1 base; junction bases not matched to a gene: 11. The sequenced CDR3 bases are TGCGCCAGCAGAGACAACTCCGGGACAGTTAACTATGGC. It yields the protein CASRDNSGTVNYG. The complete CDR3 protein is CASRDNSGTVNYGYTF.